The following is a T cell receptor (beta chain) sequence with its context. This sample was included in a study of blood T cell repertoires in COVID-19. The J segment lost 5 bases and the V segment lost 2 bases, leaving 2 bases of the junction unmatched. Per the germline V gene, CDR1 is SNHLY and CDR2 is FYNNEI. The CDR3 has 14 residues. Data came from immunoSEQ multiplex PCR; TCRdb stores just in-frame clones and leaves some out. In the table there are 200,000 to 300,000 clones, about 90% of which are singletons. The chain joins TRBV2 to TRBJ2-1, with 8 bases that match TRBD1. The TCR was taken from a young adult with COVID-19, enrolled during active disease. The source material was peripheral blood. The CDR3 reads CASSEQGAHNEQFF. The CDR3 DNA reads TGTGCCAGCAGTGAACAGGGGGCTCACAATGAGCAGTTCTTC.